This entry concerns a single TCR beta chain. What it binds is unknown. This record belongs to a study of lymphopenia after photon versus proton radiotherapy. Measured with immunoSEQ multiplex PCR; TCRdb has only the in-frame clones, and not every one. The repertoire holds approximately 91,000 clones, with about 86% as singletons. Notes on the study in general: Larger post-nadir TCR diversity loss correlated inversely with survival in deceased patients. Proton therapy kept repertoires fairly stable, unlike photons, which gained effector/memory cells.

Germline CDR1 and CDR2: MNHEY and SVGAGI. The CDR3 covers 15 residues. Trimming took off 2 bases at V and 4 bases at J, with 14 bases between the two ends. The sequencing here drew on peripheral blood, taken from a patient treated with proton-based radiotherapy. This chain links TRBV6-5 with TRBJ1-1; no clear D. This sequence originates from a man in his fifties or sixties with pancreatic cancer. Here the CDR3 reads CASSYTGWEGTEAFF. CDR3 sequence (DNA): TGTGCCAGCAGTTACACGGGGTGGGAGGGCACTGAAGCTTTCTTT.